The 27 T cell receptor beta chains given below trace back to one sample, sequenced in a study of shared clonotypes between healthy human individuals. Using immunoSEQ multiplex PCR, the repertoire was profiled, and TCRdb retains in-frame clones only, with some absent. The sample includes approximately 2.5 million clones, approximately 94% of them seen just once. Sequences were obtained from naive CD4+ T cells from PBMCs. Subset denoted: CD45RA+ positively selected. The receptors were sampled from a man aged 18 to 35 in good health. Some clones in this sample may be carry-over from other donors' samples.

The chain has TRBV5-1 and TRBJ2-7; 8 bases align to TRBD2. Trimming took 4 bases from V and 3 from J; bases not matched to a gene: 6. CDR1 and CDR2 from the germline V gene are SGHRS and YFSETQ. The CDR3 runs 14 residues. For the CDR3, the DNA is TGCGCCAGCAGCCCACTAGCGGCAGACTACGAGCAGTACTTC. Protein: CASSPLAADYEQYF.

The sample holds a few counts of this clone. Other nucleotide sequences from this sample produce the same CDR3. CDR3 DNA sequence: TGTGCCAGTAGTATACGGGGCGATCAGCCCCAGCATTTT. Translating gives CASSIRGDQPQHF. The J gene is TRBJ1-5, the V gene TRBV19; a weak D match, TRBD1 (5 bases). CDR3 size: 13 residues. Trimming took off 2 bases at V and 5 bases at J, with 7 bases between the two ends. Germline CDR1 reads LNHDA; CDR2 reads SQIVND (reference sequence).

The table lists this clone with a count of one. This sequence joins TRBV28 and TRBJ2-6; tentative D call: TRBD1 (6 bases). There are 18 residues in the CDR3. The V end was cut by 5 bases, the J end by 0 bases, with 17 bases between. Germline values: CDR1 MDHEN, CDR2 SYDVKM. CDR3 loop: CASSTDRLEISGANVLTF. The CDR3 nucleotides read TGTGCCAGCAGTACGGACAGATTAGAGATCTCTGGGGCCAACGTCCTGACTTTC.

The gene calls are TRBV6-5 and TRBJ1-5; D perhaps matches TRBD1 (5 bases). Germline assignment: CDR1 MNHEY and CDR2 SVGAGI. V gave up 8 bases and J gave up 1 base, with 15 bases separating them. The CDR3 runs 15 residues. The CDR3 DNA sequence: TGTGCCAGCGCGGAGAGAGGGGCCAGCAATCAGCCCCAGCATTTT. Residues: CASAERGASNQPQHF.

This rearrangement joins TRBV6-5 to TRBJ1-1; D might be TRBD1 (5 bases). The CDR3 length is 15 residues. Trimming took 7 bases from V and 5 from J, leaving 20 bases between them. Germline lookup yields CDR1 MNHEY and CDR2 SVGAGI. This CDR3 reads CASIPPGGWGTEAFF. The CDR3 DNA reads as TGTGCCAGCATCCCGCCTGGGGGGTGGGGGACTGAAGCTTTCTTT.

The chain recombines TRBV5-1 with TRBJ2-2; the match to TRBD2 covers 9 bases. CDR1 is SGHRS, CDR2 YFSETQ, per germline. Trimming took 4 bases from V and 3 from J; bases not matched to a gene: 7. The CDR3 has 16 residues. The CDR3 sequence: CASSTSSGDYTGELFF. CDR3 sequence (DNA): TGCGCCAGCAGCACCTCTAGCGGGGACTACACCGGGGAGCTGTTTTTT.

The CDR3 sequence is CASSESGYGGYTF. The CDR3 DNA is TGTGCCAGCAGTGAATCAGGGTATGGTGGCTACACCTTC. V is TRBV6-1 and J is TRBJ1-2, with TRBD1 as a possible D gene (5 bases). Trimming took off 2 bases at V and 7 bases at J, with 11 bases between the two ends. CDR1 and CDR2 from the germline V gene are MNHNS and SASEGT. The CDR3 is made up of 13 amino acids.

In regard to this clone: Other DNA sequences within the sample encode an identical CDR3. This chain uses TRBV4-3 with TRBJ2-1; 10 bases fit TRBD2. V lost 0 bases and J lost 6; bases outside the gene matches: 8. The CDR3 has 17 residues. Germline lookup yields CDR1 LGHNA and CDR2 YSLEER. DNA for the CDR3: TGCGCCAGCAGCCAAGATGGGGCTAGCGGGAGTCGCAATGAGCAGTTCTTC. Amino acids: CASSQDGASGSRNEQFF.

V usage is TRBV9 and J usage is TRBJ2-3; no clear D. CDR1 and CDR2 from the germline V gene are SGDLS and YYNGEE. The CDR3 length is 14 residues. The V end lost 4 bases, the J end lost 2 bases, and 11 bases lay between the germline ends. CDR3 sequence: CASSPVEYTDTQYF. The DNA for the CDR3 is TGTGCCAGCAGCCCCGTCGAGTACACAGATACGCAGTATTTT.

V gene TRBV2 combines with J gene TRBJ2-7; 10 bases align to TRBD1. Germline CDR1 and CDR2: SNHLY and FYNNEI. CDR3 length: 15 amino acids. The V and J ends lost 3 bases and 4 bases, in that order; junction bases with no gene match: 6. CDR3 DNA: TGTGCCAGCAGTGAGACAGGGGGCCGCTCGTACGAGCAGTACTTC. Protein sequence: CASSETGGRSYEQYF.

The CDR3 protein is CASSEVSSPLHF. The DNA of the CDR3 is TGTGCCAGCAGTGAAGTCAGTTCACCCCTCCACTTT. The chain recombines TRBV2 with TRBJ1-6; unclear D gene. The CDR3 consists of 12 residues. V was cut by 1 base and J by 9 bases, with 4 bases left in between. Germline CDR1 is SNHLY and CDR2 is FYNNEI.

The V call is TRBV5-5, the J call TRBJ2-1; D gene ambiguous. The CDR3 loop spans 14 amino acids. From germline, CDR1 is SGHKS and CDR2 YYEKEE (reference sequence). Trimming shortened V by 4 bases and J by 1 base, and 9 bases separated the two germline ends. CDR3 DNA sequence: TGTGCCAGCAGCGATGTTAAATCCTACAATGAGCAGTTCTTC. It translates to CASSDVKSYNEQFF.

This chain joins TRBV14 and TRBJ2-1, with D possibly being TRBD1 (6 bases). The length of the CDR3 is 15 residues. Germline V gene data show CDR1 as SGHDN and CDR2 as FVKESK. Trimming pared 4 bases from V and 2 bases from J, leaving 12 bases between. The CDR3 DNA sequence: TGTGCCAGCAGCCCCAGACAGGACCCCTACAATGAGCAGTTCTTC. Residues: CASSPRQDPYNEQFF.

This rearrangement joins TRBV4-2 to TRBJ2-7; possibly TRBD1 for D (5 bases). Per the germline V gene, CDR1 is LGHNA and CDR2 is YNFKEQ. V shed 0 bases and J shed 3 bases, with 12 bases lying between them. The CDR3 spans 15 residues. This CDR3 reads CASSQEVAGYYEQYF. CDR3 sequence (DNA): TGTGCCAGCAGCCAAGAGGTTGCAGGGTACTACGAGCAGTACTTC.

The chain couples TRBV5-1 to TRBJ2-2; 8 bases fit TRBD1. Germline CDR1 reads SGHRS; CDR2 reads YFSETQ. V was pared by 3 bases and J by 3 bases, with 7 bases of the junction left unmatched. The CDR3 spans 16 residues. The CDR3 here is CASSSFQGAHTGELFF. The CDR3 coding sequence is TGCGCCAGCAGCTCGTTCCAGGGGGCTCACACCGGGGAGCTGTTTTTT.

This rearrangement joins TRBV7-9 to TRBJ2-7; D is undetermined. V was pared by 8 bases and J by 3 bases, with 11 bases between. There are 12 residues in the CDR3. Per germline, CDR1 SEHNR and CDR2 FQNEAQ (reference sequence). The DNA of the CDR3 is TGTGCCAGCTCGGATCTTGTCTACGAGCAGTACTTC. It encodes CASSDLVYEQYF.

CDR3 sequence reads: CASSLPRASGRDTQYF. CDR3 nucleotide sequence: TGTGCCAGCAGTTTACCTAGGGCTAGCGGAAGAGATACGCAGTATTTT. V is TRBV28 and J is TRBJ2-3; 7 bases align to TRBD2. The CDR3 totals 16 residues. The V segment lost 2 bases and the J segment 5 bases; nucleotides outside the gene matches: 10. CDR1 is MDHEN, CDR2 SYDVKM, per germline.

The gene calls are TRBV28 and TRBJ1-2; D is possibly TRBD1 (5 bases). Germline loops: CDR1 MDHEN, CDR2 SYDVKM. The CDR3 length is 15 residues. The CDR3: CAIYGTDKLDYGYTF. The CDR3 DNA sequence: TGTGCGATCTACGGGACGGACAAGTTGGACTATGGCTACACCTTC.

The genes are TRBV27 and TRBJ2-3; unclear D gene. Looked up from germline, CDR1 is MNHEY and CDR2 is SMNVEV (reference sequence). V was trimmed by 0 bases and J by 2 bases, leaving 9 bases between them. The CDR3 consists of 15 residues. CDR3 protein: CASSLSVRLTDTQYF. The DNA for the CDR3 is TGTGCCAGCAGTTTATCGGTGCGTCTCACAGATACGCAGTATTTT.

V usage is TRBV7-9 and J usage is TRBJ2-3, with 13 bases lining up with TRBD2. Unmatched junction bases numbered 4, after V lost 5 bases and J lost 2 bases. Germline CDR1 and CDR2: SEHNR and FQNEAQ (reference sequence). The CDR3 has 16 amino acids. Here the CDR3 reads CASSRLAGGVTDTQYF. CDR3 bases: TGTGCCAGCAGCCGACTAGCGGGAGGCGTCACAGATACGCAGTATTTT.

This clone showed up just a few times. The chain joins TRBV28 to TRBJ1-1; no definite D call. The V end was cut by 7 bases, the J end by 1 base, with 10 bases between. The CDR3 is made up of 13 amino acids. Germline V gene data show CDR1 as MDHEN and CDR2 as SYDVKM. CDR3 nucleotide sequence: TGTGCCAGCATCCCTCCAGGGAACACTGAAGCTTTCTTT. Its protein is CASIPPGNTEAFF.

Comments on this clone: Within the sample, other DNA sequences also encode this same CDR3. This chain joins TRBV7-9 and TRBJ1-3; D is unclear. With 4 bases removed from V and 0 bases from J, the gap between germline ends came to 7 bases. CDR1 and CDR2 (germline): SEHNR, FQNEAQ (reference sequence). This CDR3 has 14 residues. The CDR3, as DNA: TGTGCCAGCAGCTCGCGGGGCTCTGGAAACACCATATATTTT. Amino acids: CASSSRGSGNTIYF.

This rearrangement joins TRBV6-1 to TRBJ2-2, with D possibly being TRBD1 (7 bases). Germline V CDR1 and CDR2: MNHNS, SASEGT. The CDR3 extends over 13 amino acids. Trimming pared 5 bases from V and 7 bases from J, leaving 11 bases between. CDR3 DNA sequence: TGTGCCAGCAGTCCAGGGGGGTACGGGGAGCTGTTTTTT. It translates to CASSPGGYGELFF.

V gene TRBV19 combines with J gene TRBJ2-3; 9 positions match TRBD2. The CDR3 totals 15 residues. The ends lost 6 bases at V and 5 bases at J; junction bases unmatched: 9. CDR1 LNHDA and CDR2 SQIVND come from the germline V gene (reference sequence). The DNA of the CDR3 is TGTGCCAGTAGCCAGAGGGCGGGAGGGTTAGATACGCAGTATTTT. It yields the protein CASSQRAGGLDTQYF.

This clone appeared a few times. V is TRBV7-2 and J is TRBJ1-5; D unresolved. V was clipped by 0 bases and J by 5 bases, with 5 bases between them. The CDR3 has 13 amino acids. Germline CDR1 reads SGHTA; CDR2 reads FQGNSA. In DNA, the CDR3 is TGTGCCAGCAGCTTAGCCCAGGATCAGCCCCAGCATTTT. It yields the protein CASSLAQDQPQHF.

The J gene is TRBJ2-7, the V gene TRBV6-5; TRBD2 matches at 11 bases. From germline, CDR1 is MNHEY and CDR2 SVGAGI. Unmatched junction bases numbered 8, after V lost 5 bases and J lost 5 bases. This CDR3 comprises 15 residues. This CDR3 reads CASSRNLAGGHEQYF. CDR3 coding DNA: TGTGCCAGCAGTCGCAACCTAGCGGGAGGACACGAGCAGTACTTC.

The CDR3 bases are TGTGCCAGCAGTGGGACAGGTGGGGCTGAGACCCAGTACTTC. Translated, it gives CASSGTGGAETQYF. The J gene is TRBJ2-5, the V gene TRBV2; TRBD1 agrees at 7 bases. Looked up from germline, CDR1 is SNHLY and CDR2 is FYNNEI. The CDR3 is 14 amino acids. The junction had 7 bases not matched to a gene; V was cut back by 4 bases and J by 5 bases.